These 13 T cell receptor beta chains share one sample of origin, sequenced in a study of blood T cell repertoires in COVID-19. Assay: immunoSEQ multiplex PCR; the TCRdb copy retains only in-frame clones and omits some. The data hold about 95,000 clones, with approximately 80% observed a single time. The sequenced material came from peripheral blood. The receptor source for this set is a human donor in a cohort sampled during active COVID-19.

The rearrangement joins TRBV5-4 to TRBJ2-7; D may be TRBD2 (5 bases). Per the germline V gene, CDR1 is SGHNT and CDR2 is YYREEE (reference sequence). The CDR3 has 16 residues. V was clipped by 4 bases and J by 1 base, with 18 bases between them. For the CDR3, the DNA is TGTGCCAGCAGCATAGGACCCTCCGGGGAGTCCTACGAGCAGTACTTC. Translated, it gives CASSIGPSGESYEQYF.

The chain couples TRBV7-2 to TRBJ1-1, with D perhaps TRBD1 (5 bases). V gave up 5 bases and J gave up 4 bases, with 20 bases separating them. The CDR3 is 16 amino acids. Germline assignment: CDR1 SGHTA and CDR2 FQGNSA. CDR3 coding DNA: TGTGCCAGCAGCCTCTGGGGGAACAGGCGGGGCACTGAAGCTTTCTTT. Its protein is CASSLWGNRRGTEAFF. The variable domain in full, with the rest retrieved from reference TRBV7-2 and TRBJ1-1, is GAGVSQSPSNKVTEKGKDVELRCDPISGHTALYWYRQSLGQGLEFLIYFQGNSAPDKSGLPSDRFSAERTGGSVSTLTIQRTQQEDSAVYLCASSLWGNRRGTEAFFGQGTRLTVV.

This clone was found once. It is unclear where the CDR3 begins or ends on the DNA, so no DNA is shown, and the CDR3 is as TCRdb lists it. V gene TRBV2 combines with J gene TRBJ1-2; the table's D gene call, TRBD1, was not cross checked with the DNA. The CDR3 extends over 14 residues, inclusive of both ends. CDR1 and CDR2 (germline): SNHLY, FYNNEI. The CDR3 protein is CASILDRGLDGYTF.

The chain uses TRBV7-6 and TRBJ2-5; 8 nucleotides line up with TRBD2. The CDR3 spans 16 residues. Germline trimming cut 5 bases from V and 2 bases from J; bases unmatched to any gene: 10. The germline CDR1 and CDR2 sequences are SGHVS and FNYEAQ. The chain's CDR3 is CASSDGITSGQETQYF. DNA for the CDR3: TGTGCCAGCAGCGACGGAATAACTAGCGGACAAGAGACCCAGTACTTC.

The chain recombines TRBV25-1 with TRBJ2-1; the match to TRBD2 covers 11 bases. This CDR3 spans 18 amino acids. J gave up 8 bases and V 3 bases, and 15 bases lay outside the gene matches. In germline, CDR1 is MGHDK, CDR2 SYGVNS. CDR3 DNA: TGTGCCAGCAGTGATACGGGTCCTAGCGGGGGGCAGGGCCATGAGCAGTTCTTC. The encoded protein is CASSDTGPSGGQGHEQFF.

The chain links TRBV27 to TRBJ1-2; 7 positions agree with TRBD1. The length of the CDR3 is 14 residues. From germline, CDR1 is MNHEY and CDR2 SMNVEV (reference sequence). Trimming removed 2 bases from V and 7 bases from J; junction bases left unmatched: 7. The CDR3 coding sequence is TGTGCCAGCAGTTTACAACAGGGGCTGTTTGGCTACACCTTC. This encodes CASSLQQGLFGYTF.

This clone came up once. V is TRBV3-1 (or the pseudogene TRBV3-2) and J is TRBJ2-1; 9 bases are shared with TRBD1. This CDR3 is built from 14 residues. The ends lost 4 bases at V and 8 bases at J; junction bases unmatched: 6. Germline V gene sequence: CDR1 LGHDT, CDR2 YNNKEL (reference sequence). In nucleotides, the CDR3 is TGTGCCAGCAGCCGAACAGGGGGCGTCGATGAGCAGTTCTTC. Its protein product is CASSRTGGVDEQFF.

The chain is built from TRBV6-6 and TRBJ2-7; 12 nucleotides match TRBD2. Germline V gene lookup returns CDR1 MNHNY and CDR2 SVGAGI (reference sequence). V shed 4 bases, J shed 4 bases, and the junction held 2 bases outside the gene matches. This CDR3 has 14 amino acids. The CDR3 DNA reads TGTGCCAGCAGTTGGACTAGCGGGGAGTACGAGCAGTACTTC. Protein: CASSWTSGEYEQYF.

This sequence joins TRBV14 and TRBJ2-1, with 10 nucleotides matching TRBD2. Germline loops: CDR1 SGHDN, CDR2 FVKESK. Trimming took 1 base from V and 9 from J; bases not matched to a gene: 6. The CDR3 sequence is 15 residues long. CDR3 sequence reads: CASSQVSGGFAEQFF. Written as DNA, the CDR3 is TGTGCCAGCAGCCAAGTTAGCGGGGGGTTCGCTGAGCAGTTCTTC.

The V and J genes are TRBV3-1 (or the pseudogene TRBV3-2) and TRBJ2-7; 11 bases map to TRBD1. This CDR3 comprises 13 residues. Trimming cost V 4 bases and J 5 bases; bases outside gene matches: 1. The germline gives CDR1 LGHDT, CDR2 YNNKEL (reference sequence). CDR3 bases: TGTGCCAGCAGCCCGGACAGGGGGCACGAGCAGTACTTC. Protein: CASSPDRGHEQYF.

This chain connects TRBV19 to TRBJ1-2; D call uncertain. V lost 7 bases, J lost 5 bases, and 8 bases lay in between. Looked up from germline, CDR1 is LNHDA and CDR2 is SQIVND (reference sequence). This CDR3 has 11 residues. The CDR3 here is CASTRGYGYTF. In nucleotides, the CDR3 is TGTGCCAGTACACGGGGATATGGCTACACCTTC.

CDR3 bases: TGTGCCAGCTCACCTAACAGGGGGGATCTCGAAGTGTTTTTT. Protein: CASSPNRGDLEVFF. The V and J genes are TRBV18 and TRBJ1-4; 8 nucleotides align to TRBD1. With V trimmed by 3 bases and J by 15 bases, 12 bases remained unmatched. The germline V gene has CDR1 KGHSH and CDR2 LQKENI. This CDR3 comprises 14 residues. The full variable domain, its missing parts supplied by reference TRBV18 and TRBJ1-4, is NAGVMQNPRHLVRRRGQEARLRCSPMKGHSHVYWYRQLPEEGLKFMVYLQKENIIDESGMPKERFSAEFPKEGPSILRIQQVVRGDSAAYFCASSPNRGDLEVFFGSGTQLSVL.

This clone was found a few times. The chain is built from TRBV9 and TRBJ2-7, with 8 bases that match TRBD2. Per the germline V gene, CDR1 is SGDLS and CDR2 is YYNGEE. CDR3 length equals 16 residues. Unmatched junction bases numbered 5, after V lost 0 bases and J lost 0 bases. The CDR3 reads CASSVAASGSSYEQYF. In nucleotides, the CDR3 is TGTGCCAGCAGCGTAGCTGCAAGCGGGAGCTCCTACGAGCAGTACTTC.